This record concerns one TCR beta chain sequence. This sample was taken from a study of blood T cell repertoires in COVID-19. Per the authors' pipeline: Counts of nucleated cells, estimated from reference gene primer amplification, were obtained. Clones were read by immunoSEQ multiplex PCR, and TCRdb kept only the in-frame ones, dropping some. V and J calls and clone size are those listed in that table; D and trimming were worked out from the DNA. Here the sample spans around 130,000 clones, less than 90% being singletons. The receptor was derived from a man between 25 and 39 years old who had recovered from COVID-19. Sequencing was performed on PBMCs or T cells enriched from blood (not recorded which).

DNA for the CDR3: TGTGCCAGCAGCGTGGTCGGGGGGGGCTCCTACAATGAGCAGTTCTTC. It yields the protein CASSVVGGGSYNEQFF. The V and J genes are TRBV11-2 and TRBJ2-1; 8 nucleotides agree with TRBD2. Germline CDR1 and CDR2: SGHAT and FQNNGV. This CDR3 is built from 16 residues. The V segment lost 5 bases and the J segment 0 bases; nucleotides outside the gene matches: 6. The entire variable domain, with the rest obtained from reference TRBV11-2 and TRBJ2-1, is as follows: EAGVAQSPRYKIIEKRQSVAFWCNPISGHATLYWYQQILGQGPKLLIQFQNNGVVDDSQLPKDRFSAERLKGVDSTLKIQPAKLEDSAVYLCASSVVGGGSYNEQFFGPGTRLTVL.